This TCR beta chain was recorded in a study of blood T cell repertoires in COVID-19. About the study: Specimens from acute and convalescent COVID-19 originated in the United States, Italy and Spain. PBMCs, B-cell-depleted T cells, or T cells provided the cDNA or gDNA that made up the material.

This CDR3 has 14 amino acids. Germline loops: CDR1 SGHRS, CDR2 YFSETQ. V dropped 1 base and J dropped 7 bases, with 14 bases sitting between them. Sequencing was performed with immunoSEQ multiplex PCR; in TCRdb, only in-frame clones are kept and a portion is missing. Found here are 140,000 or so clones, approximately 90% of them singletons; the top ten hold about 10%. The chain carries TRBV5-1 and TRBJ1-2, with D hard to call. This clonotype originated in a woman aged 80 or older with acute or convalescent COVID-19. The sequencing sample was made of peripheral blood. Here the CDR3 reads CASSLWQGGGGYTF. CDR3 sequence (DNA): TGCGCCAGCAGCTTGTGGCAAGGTGGAGGTGGCTACACCTTC.